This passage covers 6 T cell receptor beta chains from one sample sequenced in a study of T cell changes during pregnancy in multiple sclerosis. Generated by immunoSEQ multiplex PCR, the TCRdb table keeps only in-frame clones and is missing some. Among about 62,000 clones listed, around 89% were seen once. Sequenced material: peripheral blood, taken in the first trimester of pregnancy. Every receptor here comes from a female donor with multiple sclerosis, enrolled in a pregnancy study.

CDR3 protein: CASSGYWYDTEAFF. CDR3 nucleotides: TGTGCCAGCAGTGGTTACTGGTATGACACTGAAGCTTTCTTT. The rearrangement uses TRBV6-1 and TRBJ1-1; D gene ambiguous. CDR1 is MNHNS, CDR2 SASEGT, per germline. The CDR3 totals 14 residues. Trimming left V 4 bases short and J 3 bases short, with 12 bases between.

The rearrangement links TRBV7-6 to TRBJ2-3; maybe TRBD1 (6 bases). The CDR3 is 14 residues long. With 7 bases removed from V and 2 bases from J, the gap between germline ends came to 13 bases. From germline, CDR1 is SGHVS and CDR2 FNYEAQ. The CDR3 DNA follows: TGTGCCAGCAAAGACAGGTCCTCCACAGATACGCAGTATTTT. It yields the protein CASKDRSSTDTQYF.

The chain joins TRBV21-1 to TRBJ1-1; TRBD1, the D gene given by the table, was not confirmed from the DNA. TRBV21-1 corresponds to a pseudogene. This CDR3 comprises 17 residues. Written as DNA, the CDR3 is TGTGCCAGCAGCAAAGCCACAGGGAAGTTTGGTAACACTGAAGCTTTCTTT. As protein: CASSKATGKFGNTEAFF.

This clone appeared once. The DNA for the CDR3 is TGTGCCAGCAGTTCCCGTGACAGATCTAACTATGGCTACACCTTC. Translating it yields CASSSRDRSNYGYTF. The chain is built from TRBV27 and TRBJ1-2, with a weak D call TRBD1 (5 bases). There are 15 residues in the CDR3. The V gene's germline CDR1 is MNHEY and CDR2 SMNVEV (reference sequence). Trimming shortened V by 4 bases and J by 0 bases, and 12 bases separated the two germline ends.

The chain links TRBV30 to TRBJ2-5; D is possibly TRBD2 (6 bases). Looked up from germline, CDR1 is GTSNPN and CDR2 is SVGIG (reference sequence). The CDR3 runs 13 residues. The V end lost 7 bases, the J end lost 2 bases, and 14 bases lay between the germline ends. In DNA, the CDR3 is TGTGCCTCCTCCGGCGGGGTACAAGAGACCCAGTACTTC. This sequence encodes CASSGGVQETQYF.

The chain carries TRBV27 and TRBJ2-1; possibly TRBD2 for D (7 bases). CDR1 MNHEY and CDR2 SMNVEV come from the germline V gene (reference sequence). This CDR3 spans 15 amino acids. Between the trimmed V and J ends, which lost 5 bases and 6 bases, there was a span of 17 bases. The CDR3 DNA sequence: TGTGCCAGCAGTAAGCTAGCGGAGGGGGTCAATGAGCAGTTCTTC. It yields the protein CASSKLAEGVNEQFF.